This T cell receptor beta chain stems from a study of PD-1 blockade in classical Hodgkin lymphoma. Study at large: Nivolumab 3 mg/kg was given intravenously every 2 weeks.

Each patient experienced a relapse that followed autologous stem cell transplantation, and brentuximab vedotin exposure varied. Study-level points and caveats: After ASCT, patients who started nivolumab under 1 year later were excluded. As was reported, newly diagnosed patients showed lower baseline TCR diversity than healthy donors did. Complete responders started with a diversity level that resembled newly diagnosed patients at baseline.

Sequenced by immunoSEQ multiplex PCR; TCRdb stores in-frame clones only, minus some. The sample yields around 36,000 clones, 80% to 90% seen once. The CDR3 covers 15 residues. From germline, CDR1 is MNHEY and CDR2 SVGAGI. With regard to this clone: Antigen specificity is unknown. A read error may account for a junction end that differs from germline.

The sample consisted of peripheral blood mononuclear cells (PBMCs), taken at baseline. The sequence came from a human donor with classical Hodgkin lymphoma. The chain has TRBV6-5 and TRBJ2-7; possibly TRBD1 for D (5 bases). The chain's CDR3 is CTSSYFTDSSYEQYF. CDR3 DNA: TGTACCAGCAGTTACTTCACTGACAGTTCCTACGAGCAGTACTTC.